The 7 T cell receptor beta chains below were found in one sample sequenced in a study of beta chain features in type 1 diabetes. Investigators reverse transcribed all isolated RNA, so they sequenced expressed TCRB transcripts. Profiled with immunoSEQ multiplex PCR; TCRdb holds only in-frame clones, not every one. This table holds under 250,000 clones, around 14% found once. Sequencing was performed on naive CD4+ T cells from blood. These TCRs come from a woman in her forties in good health.

The table lists this clone with a count of one. The rearrangement joins TRBV1 to TRBJ1-5. TRBV1 is a recognized pseudogene. The CDR3 runs 15 residues. The CDR3 nucleotides read TGCACCAGCAGCCAAGAGGGGAGAAGCAATCAGCCCCAGCATTTT. As protein: CTSSQEGRSNQPQHF.

This clone was seen many times. The CDR3 loop is CASSPAAGGPGSNEQFF. Written as DNA, the CDR3 is TGTGCCAGCAGCCCAGCAGCAGGGGGTCCCGGCTCCAATGAGCAGTTCTTC. The chain has TRBV7-2 and TRBJ2-1; 7 bases match TRBD1. V lost 5 bases to trimming and J lost 6 bases; unmatched junction nucleotides: 16. CDR3 length: 17 amino acids. Germline CDR1 reads SGHTA; CDR2 reads FQGNSA.

This clone was seen a handful of times. The chain couples TRBV6-5 to TRBJ2-3, with D tentatively TRBD1 (6 bases). V gave up 6 bases and J gave up 0 bases, with 10 bases separating them. The CDR3 spans 14 residues. Germline CDR1 is MNHEY and CDR2 is SVGAGI. The CDR3 coding sequence is TGTGCCAGCAGGAGGACAGCGAGCACAGATACGCAGTATTTT. Its protein is CASRRTASTDTQYF.

V gene TRBV5-1 combines with J gene TRBJ2-7; D perhaps matches TRBD1 (5 bases). This CDR3 is 16 amino acids long. V was pared by 1 base and J by 5 bases, with 19 bases between. The germline V gene has CDR1 SGHRS and CDR2 YFSETQ. For the CDR3, the DNA is TGCGCCAGCAGCTTGTCATCGGTCAGGGTCGGCCACGAGCAGTACTTC. This translates into CASSLSSVRVGHEQYF.

This chain connects TRBV27 to TRBJ2-7, with 8 positions matching TRBD1. With 7 bases clipped from V and 4 bases from J, the junction kept 9 bases outside the gene matches. This CDR3 comprises 14 residues. Per the germline V gene, CDR1 is MNHEY and CDR2 is SMNVEV (reference sequence). In DNA form, the CDR3 reads TGTGCCAGCACTCCGGGACAGGCCCCTTACGAGCAGTACTTC. It translates to CASTPGQAPYEQYF.

A few counts support this clone. This rearrangement joins TRBV5-6 to TRBJ2-7; 10 positions match TRBD1. This CDR3 comprises 17 residues. The germline V gene encodes CDR1 SGHDT and CDR2 YYEEEE. J lost 5 bases, V lost 0 bases, and 11 bases had no gene match. DNA for the CDR3: TGTGCCAGCAGCTTGGACCAAACGGGACAGGGGAACAACGAGCAGTACTTC. It translates to CASSLDQTGQGNNEQYF.

This clone has a handful of counts. The chain has TRBV7-2 and TRBJ2-2; D is unresolved. Trimming stripped 1 base from V and 2 bases from J, with 11 bases between. This CDR3 has 16 residues. Germline V gene data show CDR1 as SGHTA and CDR2 as FQGNSA. The DNA for the CDR3 is TGTGCCAGCAGCTTAGTTAATCCCAGAAACACCGGGGAGCTGTTTTTT. As protein: CASSLVNPRNTGELFF.